This TCR beta chain was sequenced in a study of blood T cell repertoires in COVID-19. Across the whole study: Acute-phase and convalescent COVID-19 samples originated in the United States, Italy and Spain. Sources were T cells, B-cell-depleted T cells, or PBMCs; the material itself was cDNA or gDNA.

CDR3 length equals 16 residues. The J segment lost 5 bases and the V segment lost 5 bases, leaving 5 bases of the junction unmatched. Per the germline V gene, CDR1 is MNHEY and CDR2 is SVGEGT. This clone was found once. Authors' analysis steps: Cell counts per sample came from amplifying reference gene primers. Clones were sequenced by immunoSEQ multiplex PCR, and TCRdb holds only the in-frame ones, with some missing. For V, J and clone size, that table is used; D and trimming come from the DNA. The table records about 250,000 clones, about 89% of them present only once. The chain has TRBV6-2 or TRBV6-3 and TRBJ2-2, with TRBD2 identical over 13 bases. The receptor was isolated from a woman between 55 and 75 years old who had recovered from COVID-19. The sequencing sample was made of peripheral blood. The CDR3 sequence: CASSKGLAGVTGELFF. The CDR3 DNA sequence: TGTGCCAGCAGTAAAGGACTAGCGGGGGTAACCGGGGAGCTGTTTTTT.